This entry concerns a single T cell receptor beta chain. TCRdb keeps only in-frame clones here, not all; method: immunoSEQ multiplex PCR. The sample yields around 200,000 clones, around 81% seen once. This record belongs to a study of blood T cell repertoires in COVID-19. This CDR3 comprises 14 residues. Trimming shortened V by 4 bases and J by 8 bases, and 17 bases separated the two germline ends. Germline V lookup: CDR1 MDHEN, CDR2 SYDVKM. The source is a woman in her thirties or forties with acute COVID-19. The genes are TRBV28 and TRBJ1-2; the D gene is possibly TRBD1 (5 bases). Sequenced material: PBMCs or T cells enriched from blood (not recorded which). The CDR3 DNA sequence: TGTGCCAGCAGTTCCCTGGGGCCTGACCGGGGCTACACCTTC. Translating it yields CASSSLGPDRGYTF.